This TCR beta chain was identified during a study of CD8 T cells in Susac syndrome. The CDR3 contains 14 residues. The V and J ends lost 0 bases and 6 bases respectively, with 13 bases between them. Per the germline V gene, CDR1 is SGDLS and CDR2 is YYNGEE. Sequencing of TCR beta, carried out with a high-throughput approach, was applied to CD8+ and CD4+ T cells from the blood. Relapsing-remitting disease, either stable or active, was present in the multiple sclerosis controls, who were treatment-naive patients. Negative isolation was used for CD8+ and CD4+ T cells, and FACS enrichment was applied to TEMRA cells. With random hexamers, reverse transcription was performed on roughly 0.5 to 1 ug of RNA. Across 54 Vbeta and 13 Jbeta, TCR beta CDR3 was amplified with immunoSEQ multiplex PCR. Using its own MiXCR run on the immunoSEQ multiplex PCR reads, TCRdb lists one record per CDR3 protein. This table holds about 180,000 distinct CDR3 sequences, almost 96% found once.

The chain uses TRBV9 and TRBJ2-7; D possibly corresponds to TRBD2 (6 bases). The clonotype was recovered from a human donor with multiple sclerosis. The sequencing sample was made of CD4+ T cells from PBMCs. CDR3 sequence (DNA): TGTGCCAGCAGCGTAGATCGGGACTTCGCCGAGCAGTACTTC. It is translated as CASSVDRDFAEQYF. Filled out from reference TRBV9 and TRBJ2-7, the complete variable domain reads DSGVTQTPKHLITATGQRVTLRCSPRSGDLSVYWYQQSLDQGLQFLIQYYNGEERAKGNILERFSAQQFPDLHSELNLSSLELGDSALYFCASSVDRDFAEQYFGPGTRLTVT.